A selection of T cell receptor beta chains follows, all from one sample in a study of T cell responses to AZD1222 COVID-19 vaccine. Clones were read by immunoSEQ multiplex PCR, and TCRdb kept only the in-frame ones, dropping some. The sample consists of some 54,000 clones, 70% to 90% of them appearing once. The material was peripheral blood, obtained on day 0 of AZD1222 vaccination. These receptors were obtained from an adult in good health. CDR3s include the opening cysteine and the closing phenylalanine or tryptophan. Each record gives: D gene, J gene, clone size, V gene, CDR3 DNA, CDR3 protein. D genes are given only for firm matches. Size is stated for part of the rows, as once, few or many counts, or as a class when the clone is expanded.

>-|TRBJ2-5|-|TRBV9
TGTGCCAGCAGCCGGGCTGTGGGGGGCCAAGAGACCCAGTACTTC
CASSRAVGGQETQYF
>TRBD2|TRBJ2-1|-|TRBV6-2/TRBV6-3
TGTGCCAGCAGTCCCTACCTGAGCGGGGGGAGCAATGAGCAGTTCTTC
CASSPYLSGGSNEQFF
>TRBD1|TRBJ1-1|-|TRBV7-2
TGTGCCAGCAGCTGGGGAGTGACAGGGGGCACTGAAGCTTTCTTT
CASSWGVTGGTEAFF
>-|TRBJ1-5|-|TRBV28
TGTGCCAGCAGTTCCTTGGGCCCCCAGCATTTT
CASSSLGPQHF
>-|TRBJ1-1|few|TRBV6-5
TGTGCCAGCAGTCCCGCGGGGAACACTGAAGCTTTCTTT
CASSPAGNTEAFF
>-|TRBJ1-4|-|TRBV4-3
TGCGCCAGCAGCCAAGAAGTGGGGGGGTTGAGAGAAAAACTGTTTTTT
CASSQEVGGLREKLFF
>TRBD1|TRBJ2-7|-|TRBV29-1
TGCAGCGCCACCGGGACAGAGCCCTACGAGCAGTACTTC
CSATGTEPYEQYF
>-|TRBJ1-5|-|TRBV5-6
TGTGCCAGCAGCTTGGGAGCGGGGAATCAGCCCCAGCATTTT
CASSLGAGNQPQHF
>-|TRBJ2-7|-|TRBV11-2
TGTGCCGGCAGCCTTAACAGAAACTACGAGCAGTACTTC
CAGSLNRNYEQYF
>-|TRBJ1-2|-|TRBV5-7
TGTGCCAGCAGCCTCCGGGGCTGTGGGTGGAACTACACCTTC
CASSLRGCGWNYTF
>TRBD1|TRBJ1-4|-|TRBV6-5
TGTGCCAGCAGCCGGACAGGGGGGGATGAAAAACTGTTTTTT
CASSRTGGDEKLFF
>-|TRBJ1-4|-|TRBV7-9
TGTGCCAGCAGCCAACGGCTCTACCTTAATGAAAAACTGTTTTTT
CASSQRLYLNEKLFF
>-|TRBJ2-7|-|TRBV18
TGTGCCAGCTCACCCCAACCCGGGACACCCATCGTTTACGAGCAGTACTTC
CASSPQPGTPIVYEQYF
>-|TRBJ2-7|few|TRBV19
TGTGCCAGTAGTATAGACCGATCTCCTAGCGTCTCCTCCTACGAGCAGTACTTC
CASSIDRSPSVSSYEQYF
>-|TRBJ2-7|-|TRBV7-8
TGTGCCAGCAGCTTAGCGGCCTACGAGCAGTACTTC
CASSLAAYEQYF
>TRBD1|TRBJ2-2|-|TRBV5-5
TGTGCCAGCAGCACCGGGACAGGGCGCACCGGGGAGCTGTTTTTT
CASSTGTGRTGELFF
>-|TRBJ1-1|-|TRBV6-5
TGTGCCAGCAGCCCAGCGACAGGTGGTGCAGCTTTCTTT
CASSPATGGAAFF
>-|TRBJ1-4|-|TRBV24-1
TGTGCCACCAGAGACGGTACTAATGAAAAACTGTTTTTT
CATRDGTNEKLFF
>-|TRBJ1-1|-|TRBV5-1
TGCGCCAGCAGCTCGACAGTGAACACTGAAGCTTTCTTT
CASSSTVNTEAFF
>-|TRBJ2-7|-|TRBV18
TGTGCCAGCCAGCCCCCTGGGGCAGCCAGTTACGAGCAGTACTTC
CASQPPGAASYEQYF
>-|TRBJ1-4|-|TRBV4-1
TGCGCCAGCAGCCACCTTAAGCTGGGTGAAAAACTGTTTTTT
CASSHLKLGEKLFF
>TRBD1|TRBJ1-2|-|TRBV7-6
TGTGCCAGCAGCCCGGACAGGGGGCTCTATGGCTACACCTTC
CASSPDRGLYGYTF
>-|TRBJ1-2|few|TRBV5-1
TGCGCCAGCAGCAATCCAAGCGCAGCTAACTATGGCTACACCTTC
CASSNPSAANYGYTF
>-|TRBJ2-2|-|TRBV5-1
TGCGCCAGCAGCTTGGCCGGGCGCACCGGGGAGCTGTTTTTT
CASSLAGRTGELFF
>TRBD1|TRBJ2-7|-|TRBV9
TGTGCCAGCAGCGTAGGCCCGGGACAGGGGCCTTACGAGCAGTACTTC
CASSVGPGQGPYEQYF
>-|TRBJ1-1|-|TRBV19
TGTGCCAGTAGATCCCAGGGCGGGGGTATGAACACTGAAGCTTTCTTT
CASRSQGGGMNTEAFF
>TRBD1|TRBJ1-1|-|TRBV5-1
TGCGCCAGCAGCCCGTCAGGGGGGCGAGGGACTGAAGCTTTCTTT
CASSPSGGRGTEAFF
>TRBD1|TRBJ2-5|-|TRBV19
TGTGCCAGTAGTATACAGGGGGCGAAGGGGGAGACCCAGTACTTC
CASSIQGAKGETQYF
>TRBD1|TRBJ2-7|-|TRBV3-1/TRBV3-2
TGTGCCAGCAGCCGCACAGGGGGGTCGGCCTACGAGCAGTACTTC
CASSRTGGSAYEQYF
>TRBD1|TRBJ1-5|-|TRBV11-2
TGTGCCAGCAGCTTAGGTATACAGGGGGCGCTCGATCAGCCCCAGCATTTT
CASSLGIQGALDQPQHF
>-|TRBJ2-7|-|TRBV19
TGTGCCAGTTCTGATTACAGGCGATCCTACGAGCAGTACTTC
CASSDYRRSYEQYF
>-|TRBJ1-1|-|TRBV28
TGTGCCAGCAGCCAGACGAACACTGAAGCTTTCTTT
CASSQTNTEAFF
>TRBD2|TRBJ2-7|-|TRBV10-3
TGTGCCATCAGAGCGGGGGGATCCCACGAGCAGTACTTC
CAIRAGGSHEQYF
>TRBD1|TRBJ2-5|-|TRBV6-2/TRBV6-3
TGTGCCAGCAGTTACGCCGGACAGGGAACTCAAGAGACCCAGTACTTC
CASSYAGQGTQETQYF
>-|TRBJ2-2|-|TRBV5-4
TGTGCCAGCAGCTTGGGGGAAGTCGAGACCGGGGAGCTGTTTTTT
CASSLGEVETGELFF
>-|TRBJ1-2|-|TRBV19
TGTGCCAGTTGGCACACTGCAATGGCGTGGAGCTACACCTTC
CASWHTAMAWSYTF
>TRBD1|TRBJ1-5|-|TRBV30
TGTGCCGCCACAGGGGGCGAACAGCCCCAGCATTTT
CAATGGEQPQHF
>-|TRBJ2-2|-|TRBV10-3
TGTGCCATCAGGGAAGGGGGTACCGGGGAGCTGTTTTTT
CAIREGGTGELFF
>-|TRBJ2-2|-|TRBV18
TGTGCCAGCTCACCCGGACAGCAAACCGGGGAGCTGTTTTTT
CASSPGQQTGELFF
>-|TRBJ1-3|-|TRBV11-2
TGTGCCAGCAGCTTTACTTGGGAAAGCGGAAACACCATATATTTT
CASSFTWESGNTIYF
>-|TRBJ1-1|few|TRBV10-2
TGCGCCAGCAGCCACGCCCTGGAGACAGGAGGAGAAGCTTTCTTT
CASSHALETGGEAFF
>-|TRBJ1-4|once|TRBV5-1
TGCGCCAGCAGCACCGACTTGAATGAAAAACTGTTTTTT
CASSTDLNEKLFF
>-|TRBJ2-7|once|TRBV7-2
TGTGCCAGCAGCTTAGAGGGCAGTAGGAACGACGAGCAGTACTTC
CASSLEGSRNDEQYF
>TRBD2|TRBJ2-3|-|TRBV3-1/TRBV3-2
TGTGCCAGCAACCGGGGGGGCCAGGATACGCAGTATTTT
CASNRGGQDTQYF